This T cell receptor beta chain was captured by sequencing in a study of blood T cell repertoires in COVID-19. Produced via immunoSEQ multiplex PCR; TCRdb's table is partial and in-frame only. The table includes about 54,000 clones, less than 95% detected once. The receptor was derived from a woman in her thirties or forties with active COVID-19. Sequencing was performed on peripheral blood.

In nucleotides, the CDR3 is TGCGCCAGCAGCTGGGGGGCGGGACAGACCTTTCGGAGGGTGAACACTGAAGCTTTCTTT. This encodes CASSWGAGQTFRRVNTEAFF. The rearrangement uses TRBV5-1 and TRBJ1-1, with 7 bases that match TRBD1. The V gene end was trimmed by 3 bases and the J gene end by 0 bases; junction bases not matched to a gene: 20. The V gene's germline CDR1 is SGHRS and CDR2 YFSETQ. The CDR3 contains 20 residues. The entire variable domain, with the rest obtained from reference TRBV5-1 and TRBJ1-1, is as follows: KAGVTQTPRYLIKTRGQQVTLSCSPISGHRSVSWYQQTPGQGLQFLFEYFSETQRNKGNFPGRFSGRQFSNSRSEMNVSTLELGDSALYLCASSWGAGQTFRRVNTEAFFGQGTRLTVV.